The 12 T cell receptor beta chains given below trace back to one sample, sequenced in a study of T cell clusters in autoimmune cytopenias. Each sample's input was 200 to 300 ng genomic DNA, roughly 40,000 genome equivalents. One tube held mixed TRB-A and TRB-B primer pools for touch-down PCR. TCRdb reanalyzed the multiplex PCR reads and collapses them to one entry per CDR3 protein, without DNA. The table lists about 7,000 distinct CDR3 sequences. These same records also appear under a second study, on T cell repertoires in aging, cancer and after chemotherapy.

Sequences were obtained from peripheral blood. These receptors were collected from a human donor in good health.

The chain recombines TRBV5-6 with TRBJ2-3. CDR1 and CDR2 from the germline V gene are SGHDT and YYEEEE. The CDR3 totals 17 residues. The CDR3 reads CASSSDVNVFRTDTQYF.

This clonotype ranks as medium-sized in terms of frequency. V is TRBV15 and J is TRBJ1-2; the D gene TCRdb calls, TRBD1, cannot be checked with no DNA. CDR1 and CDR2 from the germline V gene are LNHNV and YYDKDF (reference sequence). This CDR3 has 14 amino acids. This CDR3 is CATSSRGQHYGYTF.

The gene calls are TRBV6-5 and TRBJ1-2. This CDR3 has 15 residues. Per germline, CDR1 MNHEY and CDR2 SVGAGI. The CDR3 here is CASSPPGGGGRGYTF.

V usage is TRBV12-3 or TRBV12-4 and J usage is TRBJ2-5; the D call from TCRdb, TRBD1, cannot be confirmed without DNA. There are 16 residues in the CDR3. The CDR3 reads CASTPVSASYQETQYF.

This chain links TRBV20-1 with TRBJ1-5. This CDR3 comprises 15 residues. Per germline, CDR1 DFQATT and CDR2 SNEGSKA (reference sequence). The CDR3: CSATDTISSNQPQHF.

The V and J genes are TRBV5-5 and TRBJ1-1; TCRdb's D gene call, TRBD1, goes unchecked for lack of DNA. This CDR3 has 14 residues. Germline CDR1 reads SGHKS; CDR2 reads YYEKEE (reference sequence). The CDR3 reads CASSLKGVNTEAFF. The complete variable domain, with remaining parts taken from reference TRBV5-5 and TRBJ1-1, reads DAGVTQSPTHLIKTRGQQVTLRCSPISGHKSVSWYQQVLGQGPQFIFQYYEKEERGRGNFPDRFSARQFPNYSSELNVNALLLGDSALYLCASSLKGVNTEAFFGQGTRLTVV.

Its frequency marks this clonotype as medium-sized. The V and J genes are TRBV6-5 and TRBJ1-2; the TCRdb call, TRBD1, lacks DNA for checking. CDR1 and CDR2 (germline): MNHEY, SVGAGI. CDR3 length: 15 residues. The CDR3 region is CASSYGPGRPYGYTF.

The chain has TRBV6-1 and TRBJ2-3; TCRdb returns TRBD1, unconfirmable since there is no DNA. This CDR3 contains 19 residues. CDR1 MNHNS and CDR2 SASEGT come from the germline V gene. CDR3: CASSVGSSGWGTPTDTQYF.

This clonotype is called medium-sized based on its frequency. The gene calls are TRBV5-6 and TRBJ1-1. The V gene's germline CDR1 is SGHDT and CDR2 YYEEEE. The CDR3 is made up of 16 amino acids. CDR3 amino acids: CASSSPDRGVNTEAFF.

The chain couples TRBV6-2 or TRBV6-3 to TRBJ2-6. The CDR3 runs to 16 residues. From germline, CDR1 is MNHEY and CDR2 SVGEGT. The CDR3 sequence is CASLNRRASGANVLTF.

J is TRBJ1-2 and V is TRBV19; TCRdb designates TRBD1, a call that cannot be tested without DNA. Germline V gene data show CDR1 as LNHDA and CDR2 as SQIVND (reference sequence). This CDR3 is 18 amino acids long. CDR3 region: CASSIPHRAGAHSYGYTF.

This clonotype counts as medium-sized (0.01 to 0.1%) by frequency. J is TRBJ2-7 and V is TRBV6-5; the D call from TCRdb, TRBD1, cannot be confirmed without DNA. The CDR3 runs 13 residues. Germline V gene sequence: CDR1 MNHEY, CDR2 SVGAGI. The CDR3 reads CASRPGHHYEQYF.